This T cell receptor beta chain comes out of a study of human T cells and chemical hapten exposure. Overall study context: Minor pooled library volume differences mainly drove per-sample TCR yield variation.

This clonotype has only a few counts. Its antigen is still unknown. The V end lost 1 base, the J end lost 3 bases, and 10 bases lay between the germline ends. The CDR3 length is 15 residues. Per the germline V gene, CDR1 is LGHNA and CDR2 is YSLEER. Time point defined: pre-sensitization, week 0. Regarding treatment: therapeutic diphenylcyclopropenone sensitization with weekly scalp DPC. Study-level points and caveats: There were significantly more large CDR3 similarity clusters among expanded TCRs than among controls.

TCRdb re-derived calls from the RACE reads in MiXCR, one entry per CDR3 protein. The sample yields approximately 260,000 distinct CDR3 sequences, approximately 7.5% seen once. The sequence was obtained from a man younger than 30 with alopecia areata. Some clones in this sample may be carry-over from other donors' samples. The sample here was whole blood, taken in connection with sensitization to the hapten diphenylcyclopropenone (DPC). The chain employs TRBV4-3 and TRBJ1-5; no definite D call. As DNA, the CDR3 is TGCGCCAGCAGCCAAGTGGTCAGTCCCAATCAGCCCCAGCATTTT. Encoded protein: CASSQVVSPNQPQHF.